The entry that follows covers one T cell receptor (beta chain) sequence. Its antigen remains unidentified. The data were taken from a study of cytomegalovirus exposure and HLA in healthy donors. V lost 0 bases, J lost 6 bases, and 11 bases lay in between. The CDR3 sequence is 14 residues long. Germline-derived CDR1 and CDR2 are MNHEY and SVGAGI. Findings of the study overall: When analyzed later, a missense DCLRE1C variant was found to be linked to TCR beta V- and J-gene trimming.

Both 60 Vbeta primers and 13 Jbeta primers went into the PCR. Here immunoSEQ multiplex PCR was the method, and the copy in TCRdb shows in-frame clones only, minus some. The sample has roughly 130,000 clones; 80% are singletons. The origin of this receptor is a man aged 25-40 years in good health and CMV-seronegative. The chain carries TRBV6-5 and TRBJ1-1; a possible D gene is TRBD1 (5 bases). Sequenced input: PBMCs. CDR3 amino acids: CASSYSMGGAEAFF. The CDR3 nucleotides are TGTGCCAGCAGTTACTCGATGGGAGGGGCTGAAGCTTTCTTT.